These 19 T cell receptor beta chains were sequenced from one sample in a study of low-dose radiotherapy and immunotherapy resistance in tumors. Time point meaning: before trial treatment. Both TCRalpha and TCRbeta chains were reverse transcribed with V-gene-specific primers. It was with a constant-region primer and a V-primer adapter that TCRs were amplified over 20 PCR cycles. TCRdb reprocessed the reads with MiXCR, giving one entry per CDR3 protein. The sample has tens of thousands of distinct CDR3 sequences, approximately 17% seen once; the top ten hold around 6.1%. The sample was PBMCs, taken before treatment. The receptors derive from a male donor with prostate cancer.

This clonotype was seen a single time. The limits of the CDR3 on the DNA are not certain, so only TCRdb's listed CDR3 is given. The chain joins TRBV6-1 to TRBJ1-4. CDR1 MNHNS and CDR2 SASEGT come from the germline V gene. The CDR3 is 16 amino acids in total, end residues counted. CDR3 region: CASTSLDRLNEKLFFF.

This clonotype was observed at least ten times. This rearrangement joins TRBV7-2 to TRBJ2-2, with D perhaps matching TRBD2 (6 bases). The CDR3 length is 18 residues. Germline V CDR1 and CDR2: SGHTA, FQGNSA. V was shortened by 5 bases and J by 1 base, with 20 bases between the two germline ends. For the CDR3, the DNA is TGTGCCAGCAGCGGGCGATTCGGTGGGGGGTTGAACACCGGGGAGCTGTTTTTT. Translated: CASSGRFGGGLNTGELFF.

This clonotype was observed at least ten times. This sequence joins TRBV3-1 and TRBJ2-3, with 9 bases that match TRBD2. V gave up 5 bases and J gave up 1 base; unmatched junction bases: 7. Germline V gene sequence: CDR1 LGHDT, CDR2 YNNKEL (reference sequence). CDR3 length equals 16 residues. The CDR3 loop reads CASSAHSGSRTDTQYF. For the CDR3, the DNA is TGTGCCAGCAGCGCCCATAGCGGGAGTCGCACAGATACGCAGTATTTT.

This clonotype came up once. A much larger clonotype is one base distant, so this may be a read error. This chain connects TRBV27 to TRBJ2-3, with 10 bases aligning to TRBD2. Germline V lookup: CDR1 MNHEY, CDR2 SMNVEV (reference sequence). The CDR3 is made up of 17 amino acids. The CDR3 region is CASSLSLRLAGTNTQYF. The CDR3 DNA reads TGTGCCAGCAGTTTATCCCTGCGACTAGCGGGCACAAATACGCAGTATTTT.

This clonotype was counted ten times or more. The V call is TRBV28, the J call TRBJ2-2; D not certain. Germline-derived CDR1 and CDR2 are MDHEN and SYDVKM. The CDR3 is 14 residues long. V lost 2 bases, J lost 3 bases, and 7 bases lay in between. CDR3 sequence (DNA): TGTGCCAGCAGTTTAGTCTGGGACACCGGGGAGCTGTTTTTT. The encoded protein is CASSLVWDTGELFF.

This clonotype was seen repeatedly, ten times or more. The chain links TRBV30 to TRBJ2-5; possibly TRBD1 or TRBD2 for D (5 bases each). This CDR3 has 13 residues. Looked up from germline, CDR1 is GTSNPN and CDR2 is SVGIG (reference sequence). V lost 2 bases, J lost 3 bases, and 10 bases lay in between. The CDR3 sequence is CAWSTRGKETQYF. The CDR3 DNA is TGTGCCTGGAGTACGAGGGGAAAAGAGACCCAGTACTTC.

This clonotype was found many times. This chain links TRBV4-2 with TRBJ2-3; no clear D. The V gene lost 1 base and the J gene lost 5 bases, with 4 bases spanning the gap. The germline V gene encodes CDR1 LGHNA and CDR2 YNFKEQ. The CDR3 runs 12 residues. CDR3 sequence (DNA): TGTGCCAGCAGCCAAGCGAGAGATACGCAGTATTTT. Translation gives CASSQARDTQYF.

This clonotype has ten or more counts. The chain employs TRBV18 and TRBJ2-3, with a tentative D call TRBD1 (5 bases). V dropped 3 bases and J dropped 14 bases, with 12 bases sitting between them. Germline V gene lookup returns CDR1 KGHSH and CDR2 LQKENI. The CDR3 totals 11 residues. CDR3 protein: CASSPSQESYF. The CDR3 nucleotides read TGTGCCAGCTCACCCTCACAGGAGTCGTATTTT.

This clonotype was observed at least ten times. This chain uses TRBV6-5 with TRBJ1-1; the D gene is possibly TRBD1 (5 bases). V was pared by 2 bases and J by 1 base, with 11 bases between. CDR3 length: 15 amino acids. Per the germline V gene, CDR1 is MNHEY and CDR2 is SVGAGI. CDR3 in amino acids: CASSYVGPGNTEAFF. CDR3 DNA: TGTGCCAGCAGTTACGTGGGGCCGGGGAACACTGAAGCTTTCTTT.

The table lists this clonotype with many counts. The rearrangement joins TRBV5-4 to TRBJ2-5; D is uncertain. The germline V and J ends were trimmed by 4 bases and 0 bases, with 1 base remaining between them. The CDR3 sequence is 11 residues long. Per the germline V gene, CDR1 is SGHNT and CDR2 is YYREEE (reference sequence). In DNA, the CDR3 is TGTGCCAGCAGCGACCAAGAGACCCAGTACTTC. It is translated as CASSDQETQYF.

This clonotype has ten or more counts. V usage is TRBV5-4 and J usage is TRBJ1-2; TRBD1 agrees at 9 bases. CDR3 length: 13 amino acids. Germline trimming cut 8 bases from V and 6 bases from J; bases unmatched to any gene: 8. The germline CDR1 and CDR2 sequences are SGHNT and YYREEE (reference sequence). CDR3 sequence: CASRTGGADGYTF. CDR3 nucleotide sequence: TGTGCCAGTAGAACAGGGGGCGCCGATGGCTACACCTTC.

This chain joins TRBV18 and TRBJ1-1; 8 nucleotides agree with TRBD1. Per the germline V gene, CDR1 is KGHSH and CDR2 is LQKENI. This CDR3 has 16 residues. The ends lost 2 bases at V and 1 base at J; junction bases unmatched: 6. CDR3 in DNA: TGTGCCAGCTCACCATTGCGGGACAGGCCGAACACTGAAGCTTTCTTT. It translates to CASSPLRDRPNTEAFF. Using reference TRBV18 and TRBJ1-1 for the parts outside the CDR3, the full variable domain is NAGVMQNPRHLVRRRGQEARLRCSPMKGHSHVYWYRQLPEEGLKFMVYLQKENIIDESGMPKERFSAEFPKEGPSILRIQQVVRGDSAAYFCASSPLRDRPNTEAFFGQGTRLTVV.

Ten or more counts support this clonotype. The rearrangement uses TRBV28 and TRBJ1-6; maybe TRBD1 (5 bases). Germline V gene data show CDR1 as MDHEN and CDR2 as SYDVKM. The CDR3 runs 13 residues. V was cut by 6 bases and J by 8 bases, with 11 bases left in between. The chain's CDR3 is CASSRDSYSPLHF. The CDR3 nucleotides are TGTGCCAGCAGCCGGGACTCCTATTCACCCCTCCACTTT. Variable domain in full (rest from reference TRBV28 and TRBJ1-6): DVKVTQSSRYLVKRTGEKVFLECVQDMDHENMFWYRQDPGLGLRLIYFSYDVKMKEKGDIPEGYSVSREKKERFSLILESASTNQTSMYLCASSRDSYSPLHFGNGTRLTVT.

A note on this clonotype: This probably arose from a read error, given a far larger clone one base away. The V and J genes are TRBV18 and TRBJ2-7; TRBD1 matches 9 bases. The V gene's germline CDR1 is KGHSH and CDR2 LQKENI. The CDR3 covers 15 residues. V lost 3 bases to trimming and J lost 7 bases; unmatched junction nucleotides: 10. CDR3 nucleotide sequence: TGTGCCAGCTCACCTAATTCGGGACAGGGTAATGAGCAGTACTTC. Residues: CASSPNSGQGNEQYF.

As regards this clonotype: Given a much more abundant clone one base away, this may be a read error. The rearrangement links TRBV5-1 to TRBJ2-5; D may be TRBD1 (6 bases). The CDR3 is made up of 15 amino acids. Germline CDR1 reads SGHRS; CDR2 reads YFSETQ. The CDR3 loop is CASSRDGGGQKTQYF. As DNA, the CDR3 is TGCGCCAGCAGCAGGGATGGTGGGGGCCAAAAGACCCAGTACTTC.

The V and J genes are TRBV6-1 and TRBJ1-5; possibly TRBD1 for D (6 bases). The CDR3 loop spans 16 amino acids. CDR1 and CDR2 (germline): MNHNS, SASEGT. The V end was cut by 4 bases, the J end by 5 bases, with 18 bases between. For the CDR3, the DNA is TGTGCCAGCAGTGGGGCACGGGGGGGGCCGGATCAGCCCCAGCATTTT. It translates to CASSGARGGPDQPQHF.

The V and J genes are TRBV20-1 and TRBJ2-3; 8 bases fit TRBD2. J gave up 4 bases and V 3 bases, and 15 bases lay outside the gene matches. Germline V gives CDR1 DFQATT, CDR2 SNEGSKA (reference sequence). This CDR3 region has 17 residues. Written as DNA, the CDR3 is TGCAGTGCTAGCAGGGTGACCGGGACTAGAACCCCAGATACGCAGTATTTT. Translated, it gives CSASRVTGTRTPDTQYF.

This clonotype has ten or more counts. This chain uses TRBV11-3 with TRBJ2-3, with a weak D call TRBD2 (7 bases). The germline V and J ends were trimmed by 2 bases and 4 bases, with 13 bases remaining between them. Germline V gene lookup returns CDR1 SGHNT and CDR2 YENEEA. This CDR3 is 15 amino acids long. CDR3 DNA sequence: TGTGCCAGCAGCTTAAGGGGGGGCGTCGCAGATACGCAGTATTTT. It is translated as CASSLRGGVADTQYF. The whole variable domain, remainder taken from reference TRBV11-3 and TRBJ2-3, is EAGVVQSPRYKIIEKKQPVAFWCNPISGHNTLYWYLQNLGQGPELLIRYENEEAVDDSQLPKDRFSAERLKGVDSTLKIQPAELGDSAVYLCASSLRGGVADTQYFGPGTRLTVL.

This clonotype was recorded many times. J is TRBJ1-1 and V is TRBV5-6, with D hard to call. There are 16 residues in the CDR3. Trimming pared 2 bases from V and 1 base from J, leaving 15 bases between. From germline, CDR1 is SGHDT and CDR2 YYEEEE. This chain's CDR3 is CASSFLTRTANTEAFF. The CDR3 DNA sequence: TGTGCCAGCAGCTTCCTTACCCGGACGGCGAACACTGAAGCTTTCTTT. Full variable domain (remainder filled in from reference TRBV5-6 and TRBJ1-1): DAGVTQSPTHLIKTRGQQVTLRCSPKSGHDTVSWYQQALGQGPQFIFQYYEEEERQRGNFPDRFSGHQFPNYSSELNVNALLLGDSALYLCASSFLTRTANTEAFFGQGTRLTVV.